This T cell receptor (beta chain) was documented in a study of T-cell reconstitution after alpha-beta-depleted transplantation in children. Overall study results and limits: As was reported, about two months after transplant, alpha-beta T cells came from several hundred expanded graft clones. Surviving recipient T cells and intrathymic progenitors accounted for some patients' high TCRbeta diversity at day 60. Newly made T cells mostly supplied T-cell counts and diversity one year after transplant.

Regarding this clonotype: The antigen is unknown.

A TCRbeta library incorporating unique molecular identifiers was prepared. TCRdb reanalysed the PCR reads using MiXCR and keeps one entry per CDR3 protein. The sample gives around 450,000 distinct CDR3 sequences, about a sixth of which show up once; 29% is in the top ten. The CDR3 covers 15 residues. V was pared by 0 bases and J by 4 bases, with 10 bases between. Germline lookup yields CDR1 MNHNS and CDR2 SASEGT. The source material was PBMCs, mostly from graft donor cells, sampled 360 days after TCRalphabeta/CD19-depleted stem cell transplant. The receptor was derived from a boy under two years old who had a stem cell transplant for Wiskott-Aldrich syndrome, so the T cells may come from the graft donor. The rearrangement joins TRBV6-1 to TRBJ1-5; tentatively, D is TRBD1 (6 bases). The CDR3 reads CASSEASGQNQPQHF. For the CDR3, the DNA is TGTGCCAGCAGTGAAGCGAGTGGACAGAATCAGCCCCAGCATTTT.